This TCR beta chain was identified during a study of shared clonotypes between healthy human individuals. Study information: There were three CD4 naive, three CD4 memory, two CD8 naive and one CD8 memory plates per donor. Study-level points and caveats: Sorted-subset samples were not fully sequenced, rarefaction indicated.

V lost 4 bases to trimming and J lost 2 bases; unmatched junction nucleotides: 5. The length of the CDR3 is 16 residues. Per germline, CDR1 KGHSH and CDR2 LQKENI. This was a deep-level run. Libraries were prepared by immunoSEQ multiplex PCR; TCRdb keeps only in-frame clonotypes and omits some of them. The sample includes about 600,000 clones, about 97% of them seen just once. The authors divided CD4+ cells into CD45RA+ naive and CD45RA-negative memory subsets. Points on this clone: What it binds is unknown.

This TCR derives from a woman aged 25-40 years in good health. The sample consisted of naive CD4+ T cells sorted from blood. The subset denotes: CD45RA+ positively selected. J is TRBJ2-3 and V is TRBV18, with 11 nucleotides matching TRBD2. CDR3 sequence (DNA): TGTGCCAGCTCACTGGGGACTAGCGGATCCACAGATACGCAGTATTTT. This codes for CASSLGTSGSTDTQYF.